This T cell receptor (beta chain) was found in a study of Graves' ophthalmopathy and Graves' hyperthyroidism. Study-wide background: Before any treatment, peripheral blood was taken at the initial diagnosis.

Notes on the study in general: Most thyroid clonotypes expanded beyond 0.001 frequency were also found in blood.

The CDR3 runs 15 residues. The germline V gene has CDR1 MNHNS and CDR2 SASEGT. V dropped 7 bases and J dropped 5; count of bases not matched to a gene: 14. Amplification of TCR beta CDR3 regions used RNA transcripts. HTBI primers were used in a first-round RT-PCR, which preceded a second-round multiplex PCR. TCRdb re-called the multiplex PCR reads with MiXCR, one entry per CDR3 protein. The sample records 620,000 or so distinct CDR3 sequences, 22% being singletons. This clonotype was seen repeatedly, ten times or more. Its antigen is not identified. Patients newly diagnosed with hyperthyroidism, under 2 months' duration, were aged 18 to 65, the study reports. Certain patients were not enrolled. These were patients with other autoimmune diseases, uncontrolled infections, pregnancy or lactation.

The sequenced sample consisted of peripheral blood. The receptor's source is a woman younger than 35 with stable Graves' hyperthyroidism. Some clones in this sample may be carry-over from other donors' samples. The rearrangement uses TRBV6-1 and TRBJ2-7; the match to TRBD1 covers 7 bases. In DNA, the CDR3 is TGTGCCAGCAACCTCAGGGCAGGGGGTGGAAACGAGCAGTACTTC. Amino acid sequence: CASNLRAGGGNEQYF.